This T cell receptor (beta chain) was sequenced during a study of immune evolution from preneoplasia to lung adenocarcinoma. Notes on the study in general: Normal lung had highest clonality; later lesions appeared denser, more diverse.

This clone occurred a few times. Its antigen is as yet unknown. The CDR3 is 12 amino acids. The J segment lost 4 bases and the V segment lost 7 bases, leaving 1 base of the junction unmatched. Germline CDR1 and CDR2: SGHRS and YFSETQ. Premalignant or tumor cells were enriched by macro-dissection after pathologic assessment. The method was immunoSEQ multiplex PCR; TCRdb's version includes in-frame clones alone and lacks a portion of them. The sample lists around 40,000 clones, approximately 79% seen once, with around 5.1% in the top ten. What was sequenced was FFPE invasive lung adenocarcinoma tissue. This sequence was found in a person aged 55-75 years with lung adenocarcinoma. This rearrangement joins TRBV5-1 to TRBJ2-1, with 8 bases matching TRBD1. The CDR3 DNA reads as TGCGCCAGCGGACAGGGTTACAATGAGCAGTTCTTC. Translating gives CASGQGYNEQFF.